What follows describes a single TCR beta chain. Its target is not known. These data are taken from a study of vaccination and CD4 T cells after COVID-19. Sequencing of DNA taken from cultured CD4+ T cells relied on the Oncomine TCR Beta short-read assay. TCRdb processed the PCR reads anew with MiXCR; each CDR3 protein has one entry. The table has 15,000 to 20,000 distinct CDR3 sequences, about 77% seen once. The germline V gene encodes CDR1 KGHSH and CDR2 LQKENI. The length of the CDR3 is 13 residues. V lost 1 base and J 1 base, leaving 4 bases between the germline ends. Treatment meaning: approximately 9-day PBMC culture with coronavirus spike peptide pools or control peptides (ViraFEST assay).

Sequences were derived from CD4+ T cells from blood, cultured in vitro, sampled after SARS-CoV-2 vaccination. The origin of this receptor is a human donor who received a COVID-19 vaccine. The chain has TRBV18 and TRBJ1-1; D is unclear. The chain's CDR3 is CASSPRQNTEAFF. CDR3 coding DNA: TGTGCCAGCTCACCACGACAGAACACTGAAGCTTTCTTT.